This T cell receptor (beta chain) comes out of a study of blood T cell repertoires in COVID-19. CDR1 SGDLS and CDR2 YYNGEE come from the germline V gene. Trimming left V 4 bases short and J 0 bases short, with 14 bases between. This CDR3 comprises 15 residues. Generated by immunoSEQ multiplex PCR, the TCRdb table keeps only in-frame clones and is missing some. Here the sample spans about 210,000 clones, 88% being singletons. The rearrangement links TRBV9 to TRBJ2-7, with D possibly TRBD2 on 7 matching bases. This sequence was found in a man aged 35-49 years with acute or convalescent COVID-19. Source material: peripheral blood. CDR3 nucleotides: TGTGCCAGCAGCAGGGGGAGGGGGTACTCCTACGAGCAGTACTTC. This codes for CASSRGRGYSYEQYF.